The next 7 T cell receptor beta chains were all read from a single sample in a study of blood T cells in healthy people across ages. Together with a sample-barcoded 5' primer, a J-beta primer mix was included in a second PCR lasting roughly 6 to 12 cycles. TCRdb re-derived calls from the 5' RACE reads in MiXCR, one entry per CDR3 protein. Here the sample spans roughly 700,000 distinct CDR3 sequences, 20% to 25% being singletons. The same data also went into a second study, on T cells of mothers and their children.

Sequenced: blood. The receptor source for this set is a boy aged 5 to 17 in good health.

This clonotype was counted only a few times. J is TRBJ2-7 and V is TRBV28; tentative D call: TRBD2 (6 bases). V lost 6 bases to trimming and J lost 6 bases, with 12 bases between them. The CDR3 extends over 12 amino acids. Germline lookup yields CDR1 MDHEN and CDR2 SYDVKM. The CDR3 here is CASRPSGVEQYF. CDR3 sequence (DNA): TGTGCCAGCAGGCCTTCGGGGGTCGAGCAGTACTTC.

The chain links TRBV20-1 to TRBJ2-3; 9 nucleotides match TRBD2. The germline gives CDR1 DFQATT, CDR2 SNEGSKA (reference sequence). The V segment lost 8 bases and the J segment 6 bases; nucleotides outside the gene matches: 9. This CDR3 is 13 amino acids long. CDR3 sequence: CSSQLAGRDTQYF. In DNA form, the CDR3 reads TGCAGTTCTCAGCTAGCGGGAAGGGATACGCAGTATTTT.

This clonotype was seen more than once but under ten times. The gene calls are TRBV9 and TRBJ1-6; D uncertain. CDR3 length: 13 amino acids. Germline lookup yields CDR1 SGDLS and CDR2 YYNGEE. V lost 0 bases and J lost 7, with 5 bases in between. The CDR3 sequence: CASSVGTNSPLHF. CDR3 nucleotides: TGTGCCAGCAGCGTAGGGACCAATTCACCCCTCCACTTT. The full variable domain, its missing parts supplied by reference TRBV9 and TRBJ1-6, is DSGVTQTPKHLITATGQRVTLRCSPRSGDLSVYWYQQSLDQGLQFLIQYYNGEERAKGNILERFSAQQFPDLHSELNLSSLELGDSALYFCASSVGTNSPLHFGNGTRLTVT.

This clonotype has a handful of counts. The CDR3 DNA is TGTGCCAGCAGTGCCGGGGACAGGACGAATGAAAAACTGTTTTTT. It is translated as CASSAGDRTNEKLFF. The chain couples TRBV12-3 or TRBV12-4 to TRBJ1-4, with TRBD1 matching over 8 bases. V gave up 5 bases and J gave up 5 bases; unmatched junction bases: 7. The CDR3 is made up of 15 amino acids.

The table lists this clonotype with a few counts. The rearrangement uses TRBV12-5 and TRBJ2-5, with TRBD2 matching 9 bases. The J call may not be correct, given that the DNA end is closer to TRBJ2-1. CDR3 length: 15 residues. Germline-derived CDR1 and CDR2 are LGHNT and FRNRAP. CDR3 protein: CASGLGREGLDEQFF. The CDR3 bases are TGTGCTAGTGGTTTGGGGCGGGAGGGCCTCGATGAGCAGTTCTTC.

This clonotype was seen more than once but under ten times. The V gene is TRBV11-2, the J gene TRBJ2-1; D is perhaps TRBD2 (6 bases). The CDR3 contains 17 residues. V lost 0 bases and J 6 bases, leaving 18 bases between the germline ends. Per the germline V gene, CDR1 is SGHAT and CDR2 is FQNNGV. The CDR3 bases are TGTGCCAGCAGCTTAGACTTTTTCGGGGAGGTGGGCAATGAGCAGTTCTTC. This encodes CASSLDFFGEVGNEQFF.

The V gene is TRBV20-1, the J gene TRBJ2-6; D not resolved. The germline V gene has CDR1 DFQATT and CDR2 SNEGSKA (reference sequence). Trimming pared 2 bases from V and 0 bases from J, leaving 8 bases between. There are 15 residues in the CDR3. The CDR3 spells CSARQISSGANVLTF. The CDR3 coding sequence is TGCAGTGCTAGACAGATAAGCTCTGGGGCCAACGTCCTGACTTTC.